This TCR beta chain was retrieved from a study of cytomegalovirus exposure and HLA in healthy donors. Across the study: The early release's HLA-typed donors yielded approximately 81 million unique TCRs. The study's findings and limits: In terms of immune exposure information, only CMV serostatus was available.

Trimming removed 11 bases from V and 4 bases from J, with 14 bases in between. The CDR3 totals 12 residues. Germline values: CDR1 ENHRY, CDR2 SYGVKD. For this clone: The antigen is not known.

PCR employed 60 Vbeta and 13 Jbeta primers. Clones were read by immunoSEQ multiplex PCR, and TCRdb kept only the in-frame ones, dropping some. The sample totals 150,000 or so clones. Source material: PBMCs. The source is a woman aged 18-29 years in good health and CMV-seronegative. The V gene is TRBV10-3, the J gene TRBJ1-2; D is unclear. The CDR3 spells CASRNGSYGYTF. The CDR3 DNA reads TGTGCCTCCCGCAATGGGAGCTATGGCTACACCTTC.